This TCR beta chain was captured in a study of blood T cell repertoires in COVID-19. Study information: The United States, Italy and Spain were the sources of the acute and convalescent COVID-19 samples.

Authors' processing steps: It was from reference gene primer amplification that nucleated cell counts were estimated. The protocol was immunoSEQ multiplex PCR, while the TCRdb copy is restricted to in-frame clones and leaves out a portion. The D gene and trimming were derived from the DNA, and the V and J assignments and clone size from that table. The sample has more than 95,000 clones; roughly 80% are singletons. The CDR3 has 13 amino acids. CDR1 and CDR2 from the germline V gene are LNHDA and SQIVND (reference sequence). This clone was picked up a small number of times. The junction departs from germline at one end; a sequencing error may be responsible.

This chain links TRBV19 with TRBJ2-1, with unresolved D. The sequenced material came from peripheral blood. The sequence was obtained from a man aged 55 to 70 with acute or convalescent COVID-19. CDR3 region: CASSVDGFNEQFF. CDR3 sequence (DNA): TGTGCCAGTAGTGTAGACGGTTTCAATGAGCAGTTCTTC.